Given below is one T cell receptor beta chain in context. Its specificity is unknown. Other nucleotide sequences in the sample specify the same CDR3. The sample belongs to a study of cytomegalovirus exposure and HLA in healthy donors. General study findings and limits: Likely technical artifact: a cluster of highly shared sequence variants. High specificity and sensitivity for cytomegalovirus status were reported for the classifier. It was assumed in the presence/absence analyses that sequencing depth was roughly uniform across donors.

CDR1 is MDHEN and CDR2 is SYDVKM in the germline V gene. Trimming left V 2 bases short and J 4 bases short, with 17 bases between. This CDR3 region has 17 residues. PCR employed 60 Vbeta and 13 Jbeta primers. Repertoires were generated with immunoSEQ multiplex PCR, while TCRdb's copy carries only in-frame clones and drops some. The data contain about 140,000 clones, more than 75% of them singletons. The chain is built from TRBV28 and TRBJ2-2; maybe TRBD1 (6 bases). This TCR came from a man aged 50 to 59 in good health and CMV-seronegative. Sequencing was done on a sample of PBMCs. CDR3 in amino acids: CASSLDSTGTSTGELFF. CDR3 DNA: TGTGCCAGCAGTTTAGACTCAACAGGGACCTCCACCGGGGAGCTGTTTTTT.